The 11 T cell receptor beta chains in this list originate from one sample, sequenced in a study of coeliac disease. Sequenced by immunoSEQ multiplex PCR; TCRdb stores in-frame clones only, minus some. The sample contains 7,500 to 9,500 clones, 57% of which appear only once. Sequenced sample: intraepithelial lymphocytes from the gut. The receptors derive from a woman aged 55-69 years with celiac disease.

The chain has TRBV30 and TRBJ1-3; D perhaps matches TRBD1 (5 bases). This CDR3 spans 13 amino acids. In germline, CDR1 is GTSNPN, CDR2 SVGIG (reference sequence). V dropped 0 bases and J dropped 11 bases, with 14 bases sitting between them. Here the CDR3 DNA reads TGTGCCTGGAGTGTTACGGGGGACGACCCCATATATTTT. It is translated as CAWSVTGDDPIYF. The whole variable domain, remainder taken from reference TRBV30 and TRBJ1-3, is SQTIHQWPATLVQPVGSPLSLECTVEGTSNPNLYWYRQAAGRGLQLLFYSVGIGQISSEVPQNLSASRPQDRQFILSSKKLLLSDSGFYLCAWSVTGDDPIYFGEGSWLTVV.

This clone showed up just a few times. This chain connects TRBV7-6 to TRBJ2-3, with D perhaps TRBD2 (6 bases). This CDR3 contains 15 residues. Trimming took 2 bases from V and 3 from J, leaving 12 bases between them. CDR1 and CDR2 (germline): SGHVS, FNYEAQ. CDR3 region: CASSLRLARTDTQYF. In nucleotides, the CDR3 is TGTGCCAGCAGCTTAAGGCTAGCGAGGACAGATACGCAGTATTTT.

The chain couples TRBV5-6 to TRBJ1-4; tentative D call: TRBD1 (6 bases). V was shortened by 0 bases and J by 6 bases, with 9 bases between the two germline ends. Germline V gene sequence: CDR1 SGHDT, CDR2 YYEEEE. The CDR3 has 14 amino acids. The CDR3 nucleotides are TGTGCCAGCAGCTTGGCGGGGGGCGATGAAAAACTGTTTTTT. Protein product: CASSLAGGDEKLFF. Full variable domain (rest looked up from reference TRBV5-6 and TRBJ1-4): DAGVTQSPTHLIKTRGQQVTLRCSPKSGHDTVSWYQQALGQGPQFIFQYYEEEERQRGNFPDRFSGHQFPNYSSELNVNALLLGDSALYLCASSLAGGDEKLFFGSGTQLSVL.

CDR3 loop: CASSLKSGGAIDTQYF. Here the CDR3 DNA reads TGTGCCAGCAGCTTGAAAAGCGGGGGGGCCATAGATACGCAGTATTTT. This chain joins TRBV7-3 and TRBJ2-3; TRBD2 agrees at 10 bases. The V gene's germline CDR1 is SGHTA and CDR2 FQGTGA. The CDR3 spans 16 residues. V shed 3 bases, J shed 5 bases, and the junction held 8 bases outside the gene matches.

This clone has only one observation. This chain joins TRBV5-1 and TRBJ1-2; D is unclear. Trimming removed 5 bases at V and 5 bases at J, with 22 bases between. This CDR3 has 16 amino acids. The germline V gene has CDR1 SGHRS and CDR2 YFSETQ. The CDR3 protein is CASRVKGGLDPYGYTF. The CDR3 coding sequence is TGCGCCAGCAGGGTTAAGGGAGGCCTCGACCCATATGGCTACACCTTC.

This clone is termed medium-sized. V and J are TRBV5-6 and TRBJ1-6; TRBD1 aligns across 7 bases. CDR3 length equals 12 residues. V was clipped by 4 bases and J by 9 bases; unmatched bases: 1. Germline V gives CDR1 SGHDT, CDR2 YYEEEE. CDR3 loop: CASSQGVSPLHF. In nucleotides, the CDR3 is TGTGCCAGCAGCCAGGGGGTTTCACCCCTCCACTTT.

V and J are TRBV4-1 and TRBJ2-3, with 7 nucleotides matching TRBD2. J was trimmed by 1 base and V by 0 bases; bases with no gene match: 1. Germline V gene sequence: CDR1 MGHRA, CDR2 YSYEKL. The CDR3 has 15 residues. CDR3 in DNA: TGCGCCAGCAGCCAAGAACTAGCGCGCACAGATACGCAGTATTTT. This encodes CASSQELARTDTQYF.

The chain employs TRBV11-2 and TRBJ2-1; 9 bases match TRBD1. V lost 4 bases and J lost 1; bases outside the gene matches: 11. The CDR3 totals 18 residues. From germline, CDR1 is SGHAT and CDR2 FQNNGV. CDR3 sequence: CASSSLNRGRGSYNEQFF. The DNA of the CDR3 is TGTGCCAGCAGCTCTCTAAACAGGGGGCGAGGGTCCTACAATGAGCAGTTCTTC.

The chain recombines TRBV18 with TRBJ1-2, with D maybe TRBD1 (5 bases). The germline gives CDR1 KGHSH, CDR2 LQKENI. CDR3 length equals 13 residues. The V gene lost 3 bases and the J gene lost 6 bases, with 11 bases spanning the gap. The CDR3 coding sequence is TGTGCCAGCTCACCGCTGGGGGGTGATGGCTACACCTTC. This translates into CASSPLGGDGYTF.

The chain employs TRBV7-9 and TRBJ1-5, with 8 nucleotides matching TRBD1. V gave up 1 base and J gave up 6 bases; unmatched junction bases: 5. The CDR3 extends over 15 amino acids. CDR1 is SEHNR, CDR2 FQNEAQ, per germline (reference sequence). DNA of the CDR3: TGTGCCAGCAGCTTAGGTGGGACAGGTCCTCAGCCCCAGCATTTT. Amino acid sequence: CASSLGGTGPQPQHF.

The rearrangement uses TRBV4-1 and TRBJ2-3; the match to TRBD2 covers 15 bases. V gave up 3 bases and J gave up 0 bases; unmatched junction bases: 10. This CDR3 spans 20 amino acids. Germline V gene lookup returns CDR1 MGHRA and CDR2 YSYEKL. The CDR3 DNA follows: TGCGCCAGCAGCCATCTATTCGGGACTAGCGGGGGGTCTAGCACAGATACGCAGTATTTT. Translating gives CASSHLFGTSGGSSTDTQYF.